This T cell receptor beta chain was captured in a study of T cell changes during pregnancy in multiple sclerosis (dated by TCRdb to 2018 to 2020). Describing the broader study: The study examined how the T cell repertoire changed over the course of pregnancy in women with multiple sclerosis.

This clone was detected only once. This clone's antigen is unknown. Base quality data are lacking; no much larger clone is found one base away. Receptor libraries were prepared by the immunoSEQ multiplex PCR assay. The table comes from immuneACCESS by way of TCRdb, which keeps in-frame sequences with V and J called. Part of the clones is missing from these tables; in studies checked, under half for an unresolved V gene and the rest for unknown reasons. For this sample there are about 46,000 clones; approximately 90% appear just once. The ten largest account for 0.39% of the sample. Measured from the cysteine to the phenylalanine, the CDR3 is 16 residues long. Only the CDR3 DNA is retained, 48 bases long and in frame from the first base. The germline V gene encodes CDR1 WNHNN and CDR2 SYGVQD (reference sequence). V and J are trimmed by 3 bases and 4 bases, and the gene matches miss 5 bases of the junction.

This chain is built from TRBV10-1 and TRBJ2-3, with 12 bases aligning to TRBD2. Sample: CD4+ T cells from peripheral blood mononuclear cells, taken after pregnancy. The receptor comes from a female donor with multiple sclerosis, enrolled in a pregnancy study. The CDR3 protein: CASSDPRLAGADTQYF. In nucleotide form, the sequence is TGCGCCAGCAGTGATCCCCGACTAGCGGGAGCAGATACGCAGTATTTT.